This TCR beta chain was identified during a study of a mutant IDH1 vaccine in newly diagnosed glioma. Study-level background: Eight vaccinations went to patients in weeks 1, 3, 5, 7, 11, 15, 19, 23. Vaccination was launched 4-6 weeks after radiotherapy alone, or with temozolomide cycles.

Time point defined: week 11, during vaccination. The content of each vaccine dose was 300 ug of mutant IDH1 20-mer peptide, and topical imiquimod accompanied it. Astrocytomas that were new, WHO grade 3 or 4, IDH1-mutant and ATRX-lost were present in the donors. General study findings and limits: Pseudoprogression seemed unlinked to shifts in top peripheral T cell clonotypes.

The CDR3 has 14 residues. In germline, CDR1 is LGHNA, CDR2 YNFKEQ. Trimming shortened V by 1 base and J by 7 bases, and 10 bases separated the two germline ends. Remarks on this clone: Its antigen is unidentified.

Method: immunoSEQ multiplex PCR; TCRdb's copy keeps in-frame clones and lacks some. The sample carries about 110,000 clones, 85% to 90% recorded once. The sequence came from a woman in her forties or fifties with glioma. Sequencing used PBMCs, obtained from a glioma patient whose treatment included an IDH1 peptide vaccine. The chain employs TRBV4-2 and TRBJ1-4; D is perhaps TRBD1 (5 bases). CDR3 nucleotide sequence: TGTGCCAGCAGCCAAGGACAGTTGGGTGAAAAACTGTTTTTT. Translated: CASSQGQLGEKLFF.